A selection of T cell receptor beta chains follows, all from one sample in a study of cytomegalovirus exposure and HLA in healthy donors. Profiling relied on immunoSEQ multiplex PCR, and the TCRdb table lists in-frame clones only, not all of them. Among some 120,000 clones listed, 75% to 85% were seen once. The sample consisted of PBMCs. These receptors were obtained from a man aged 25-45 years in good health and CMV-seropositive. CDR3s include the opening cysteine and the closing phenylalanine or tryptophan. The D gene is left open where the match is weak. The size field is filled for only some rows; it gives once, few, many or a size class.

D gene,clone size,V gene,J gene,CDR3 DNA,CDR3 protein
TRBD1,.,TRBV19,TRBJ1-1,TGTGCCAGTAGTGTTAGACAGGGAGTGAACACTGAAGCTTTCTTT,CASSVRQGVNTEAFF
TRBD1,.,TRBV10-2,TRBJ2-1,TGCGCCAGCGGCCCTCTGGACAGGGGCAATGAGCAGTTCTTC,CASGPLDRGNEQFF
.,few,TRBV6-1,TRBJ2-4,TGTGCCAGCAGTGAAGGACAGATAGCCAAAAACATTCAGTACTTC,CASSEGQIAKNIQYF
TRBD1,.,TRBV27,TRBJ2-7,TGTGCCAGCAGTTTCGGACAGGGAGACGAGCAGTACTTC,CASSFGQGDEQYF
TRBD2,.,TRBV7-3,TRBJ2-3,TGTGCCAGCAGCACCCCCGGGAGGGGCACAGATACGCAGTATTTT,CASSTPGRGTDTQYF
.,.,TRBV2,TRBJ2-3,TGTGCCAGCCGCCGAGGTGGATTTGCCACAGATACGCAGTATTTT,CASRRGGFATDTQYF
.,.,TRBV18,TRBJ2-1,TGTGCCAGCTCACCACCGCGATTTAGCGCTTCCTACAATGAGCAGTTCTTC,CASSPPRFSASYNEQFF
.,.,TRBV19,TRBJ2-1,TGTGCCAGTAGTGCCCTTGGCCGGGGGAATGAGCAGTTCTTC,CASSALGRGNEQFF
.,.,TRBV6-1,TRBJ2-7,TGTGCCAGCAGTGCGGACAGCAGCGAGCAGTACTTC,CASSADSSEQYF
.,.,TRBV6-5,TRBJ2-7,TGTGCCAGCAGTTTACTAGCAAAGGCCTCCTACGAGCAGTACTTC,CASSLLAKASYEQYF
.,.,TRBV11-2,TRBJ2-5,TGTGCCAGCAGCCCAGCAGGGCTGGAGACCCAGTACTTC,CASSPAGLETQYF
.,once,TRBV28,TRBJ2-5,TGTGCCAGCAGTTTCGACAGCCAAGAGACCCAGTACTTC,CASSFDSQETQYF
TRBD2,.,TRBV5-1,TRBJ2-3,TGCGCCAGCAGCTCCATAGCGGGGGGCCTCACAGATACGCAGTATTTT,CASSSIAGGLTDTQYF
.,.,TRBV10-3,TRBJ1-6,TGTGCCATCAGTGACAGGGTGTCAGATAATTCACCCCTCCACTTT,CAISDRVSDNSPLHF
.,.,TRBV7-9,TRBJ2-7,TGTGCCAGCAGCTTTGATCGGAGTCCCTACGAGCAGTACTTC,CASSFDRSPYEQYF
TRBD1,.,TRBV11-3,TRBJ1-1,TGTGCCAGCAGCCCAACAGGGGAGAACACTGAAGCTTTCTTT,CASSPTGENTEAFF
.,.,TRBV30,TRBJ1-1,TGTGCCTGGAGCCTTTCAATATTGGGACATCGGAACACTGAAGCTTTCTTT,CAWSLSILGHRNTEAFF
TRBD1,.,TRBV15,TRBJ2-7,TGTGCCACCAGCAGGACCGGGACAGGGACTTACGAGCAGTACTTC,CATSRTGTGTYEQYF
TRBD1,.,TRBV2,TRBJ2-7,TGTGCCAGCAGACGCCGGGACAGGGGATTTGGCGAGCAGTACTTC,CASRRRDRGFGEQYF
TRBD2,.,TRBV7-8,TRBJ2-7,TGTGCCAGCAGCACTCGGACTAGCGGCGCCTACGAGCAGTACTTC,CASSTRTSGAYEQYF
TRBD1,.,TRBV11-1,TRBJ2-6,TGTGCCAGCAGCCTGACAGGGTTCTCTGGGGCCAACGTCCTGACTTTC,CASSLTGFSGANVLTF
TRBD1,.,TRBV5-6,TRBJ1-2,TGTGCCACACACCCTACAGGGGGCCATGGCTACACCTTC,CATHPTGGHGYTF
TRBD2,.,TRBV4-2,TRBJ2-3,TGTGCCAGCAGCCAAGAGGCGGGGGGCGTCACAGATACGCAGTATTTT,CASSQEAGGVTDTQYF
.,.,TRBV7-8,TRBJ1-6,TGTGCCAGCAGCTACACCGGGACACTCAATTCACCCCTCCACTTT,CASSYTGTLNSPLHF
.,.,TRBV29-1,TRBJ1-1,TGCAGCGTTGTGAAACGGGTGAACACTGAAGCTTTCTTT,CSVVKRVNTEAFF
TRBD1,.,TRBV6-5,TRBJ1-4,TGTGCCAGCAAGATTGGACAGGCAAATGAAAAACTGTTTTTT,CASKIGQANEKLFF
TRBD1,.,TRBV7-2,TRBJ1-2,TGTGCCAGCAGCCCCCGACAGGGGGCGGGTGGCTACACCTTC,CASSPRQGAGGYTF
.,.,TRBV27,TRBJ1-2,TGTGCCAGCAGTTTACGGGGAACAGGGCGACTAGGCTACACCTTC,CASSLRGTGRLGYTF
.,.,TRBV5-1,TRBJ2-7,TGCGCCAGCAGCTTGAGCGGCACATCGATATCCTACGAGCAGTACTTC,CASSLSGTSISYEQYF
TRBD1,.,TRBV27,TRBJ2-1,TGTGCCAGCAGTTTCCTCTGGGACAGAAGGGACAATGAGCAGTTCTTC,CASSFLWDRRDNEQFF
TRBD1,.,TRBV19,TRBJ1-1,TGTGCCAGTAAACGGACAGGGGGCACTGAAGCTTTCTTT,CASKRTGGTEAFF
.,.,TRBV11-2,TRBJ2-2,TGTGCCAGCAGCGCCATCCTGACAGGTTCGAACACCGGGGAGCTGTTTTTT,CASSAILTGSNTGELFF
TRBD1,few,TRBV7-2,TRBJ1-6,TGTGCCAGCAGTCTCCGGGACAGCAATTCACCCCTCCACTTT,CASSLRDSNSPLHF
.,.,TRBV27,TRBJ1-6,TGTGCCAGCAGTTTGCGGAGTTCACCCCTCCACTTT,CASSLRSSPLHF
TRBD2,once,TRBV7-6,TRBJ2-7,TGTGCCAGCAGCTCAGGGACTAGCGGCGCCTACGAGCAGTACTTC,CASSSGTSGAYEQYF
.,.,TRBV28,TRBJ1-1,TGTGCCACACATGGCATTATCATGAACACTGAAGCTTTCTTT,CATHGIIMNTEAFF
TRBD1,few,TRBV7-8,TRBJ1-5,TGTGCCAGCAGCTTAACCGGGACAGGGAGACAGCCCCAGCATTTT,CASSLTGTGRQPQHF
.,.,TRBV7-9,TRBJ1-6,TGTGCCAGCATTCGAGGCGGAAATAATTCACCCCTCCACTTT,CASIRGGNNSPLHF
.,.,TRBV18,TRBJ1-1,TGTGCCAGCTCACTAACTACAGGGTTGACTGAAGCTTTCTTT,CASSLTTGLTEAFF
.,.,TRBV7-8,TRBJ2-6,TGTGCCAGCAGCTCCGGGGTGGGGGCCAACGTCCTGACTTTC,CASSSGVGANVLTF
.,.,TRBV7-2,TRBJ2-7,TGTGCCAGCAGCTTAGGGGGGGAGTCCTTCTACGAGCAGTACTTC,CASSLGGESFYEQYF
.,.,TRBV7-2,TRBJ1-2,TGTGCCAGCAGCTTAATTGGCAGGGCATCTAACGGCTACACCTTC,CASSLIGRASNGYTF
.,.,TRBV27,TRBJ1-6,TGTGCCAGCGGCCCATTGCAGGGTGGGTATAATTCACCCCTCCACTTT,CASGPLQGGYNSPLHF
TRBD1,.,TRBV4-2,TRBJ1-2,TGTGCCAGCAGCCACGGACAGGGGGCCTCTGGCTACACCTTC,CASSHGQGASGYTF
.,.,TRBV9,TRBJ1-1,TGTGCCAGCAGCGGCTCAGTGAACACTGAAGCTTTCTTT,CASSGSVNTEAFF
TRBD2,.,TRBV6-1,TRBJ2-5,TGTGCCAGCAGTACCCAGCGGGGGGGCCTGGGGACCCAGTACTTC,CASSTQRGGLGTQYF
.,.,TRBV7-9,TRBJ2-5,TGTGCCAGCAGCTTTGCAGGGGCCCCCGAGACCCAGTACTTC,CASSFAGAPETQYF
TRBD1,.,TRBV7-9,TRBJ2-7,TGTGCCAGCAGCCCGACAGGGGGATCCTACGAGCAGTACTTC,CASSPTGGSYEQYF
TRBD1,.,TRBV9,TRBJ1-1,TGTGCCAGCAGCGCACAGGGGAGGAACACTGAAGCTTTCTTT,CASSAQGRNTEAFF
TRBD1,.,TRBV7-9,TRBJ2-5,TGTGCCAGCAGCATACTCGGGACAGGAGAACAAGAGACCCAGTACTTC,CASSILGTGEQETQYF
TRBD1,.,TRBV12-5,TRBJ1-2,TGTGCTAGTGGTTTGGCCCCAGGGGACAGGGCTAACTATGGCTACACCTTC,CASGLAPGDRANYGYTF
.,.,TRBV19,TRBJ2-7,TGTGCCAGTAGCCATGGACTCCTGAGGGACGAGCAGTACTTC,CASSHGLLRDEQYF
.,.,TRBV2,TRBJ1-5,TGTGCCAGCAGTCGGGGAGGGGGGACTAATCAGCCCCAGCATTTT,CASSRGGGTNQPQHF
.,.,TRBV7-9,TRBJ1-4,TGTGCCAGCAGCTTAGCGGAGGGGGAAAAACTGTTTTTT,CASSLAEGEKLFF
.,few,TRBV2,TRBJ1-5,TGTGCCAGCAGTGAAGGGGGCCTAGATCAGCCCCAGCATTTT,CASSEGGLDQPQHF